This T cell receptor beta chain was sequenced for a study of blood T cell repertoires in COVID-19. Looking at the study overall: COVID-19 samples collected from the United States, Italy and Spain covered acute and convalescent phases. Nucleic acid was either cDNA or gDNA, and it came from T cells, B-cell-depleted T cells, or PBMCs.

J lost 2 bases, V lost 6 bases, and 6 bases had no gene match. The CDR3 has 16 residues. Germline CDR1 reads SEHNR; CDR2 reads FQNEAQ (reference sequence). Per the study methods: Estimation of nucleated cell counts relied on the amplification of reference gene primers. The method was immunoSEQ multiplex PCR; TCRdb's version includes in-frame clones alone and lacks a portion of them. V and J calls and clone size are those listed in that table; D and trimming were worked out from the DNA. The sample shows 300,000 to 350,000 clones, 80% to 90% of them seen only once. This clone was recorded only once. This chain uses TRBV7-9 with TRBJ2-3; 12 bases fit TRBD2. This TCR was sampled from a man younger than 40 with COVID-19, enrolled during active disease. The sample consisted of peripheral blood. As DNA, the CDR3 is TGTGCCAGCAGGGACGGACTAGCGGGGCTCACAGATACGCAGTATTTT. It yields the protein CASRDGLAGLTDTQYF.